These 6 T cell receptor beta chains originate from one sample sequenced in a study of human T cells and chemical hapten exposure listed by TCRdb under 2021. The library relied on RACE. The sequencer listed for this sample is NextSeq 500. Clones were called with MiXCR by TCRdb after fastp trimmed the public reads at Q25, and only in-frame beta chains were retained. For every CDR3 protein sequence, its rows merge into one entry that carries the most common genes and DNA. The sample has about 180,000 distinct CDR3 sequences on record, about 31% of them singletons. Together, the top ten hold 2.9% of the sample. The sample's time point label is to be understood as: pre-sensitization, week 0. The intended sense of this specimen's treatment or condition label: therapeutic diphenylcyclopropenone sensitization with weekly scalp DPC. Sequenced material: whole blood, taken in connection with sensitization to the hapten diphenylcyclopropenone (DPC). The receptors were sampled from a woman aged 25 to 39 with alopecia areata. Some clones in this sample may be carry-over from other donors' samples.

As to this clonotype: One base away lies a much larger clone, so this may be a sequencing read error. The rearrangement uses TRBV7-9 and TRBJ2-7; TRBD1 aligns across 8 bases. The CDR3 spans 14 residues. J was trimmed by 2 bases and V by 5 bases; bases with no gene match: 5. Per germline, CDR1 SEHNR and CDR2 FQNEAQ (reference sequence). The CDR3 DNA reads as TGTGCCAGCAGCCCCCGGACAGGGACCTACGAGCAGTACTTC. This sequence encodes CASSPRTGTYEQYF.

This clonotype occurred a few times. The rearrangement links TRBV15 to TRBJ1-5, with 7 positions matching TRBD1. The germline gives CDR1 LNHNV, CDR2 YYDKDF (reference sequence). This CDR3 has 17 amino acids. After removal of 1 base from V and 4 bases from J, the junction contained 10 bases not matched to a gene. CDR3 loop: CATSRGGTVYGNQPQHF. CDR3 sequence (DNA): TGTGCCACCAGCAGAGGGGGGACAGTCTATGGGAATCAGCCCCAGCATTTT.

The rearrangement joins TRBV7-2 to TRBJ1-1; tentatively, D is TRBD1 (6 bases). V was cut by 4 bases and J by 5 bases, with 14 bases left in between. CDR1 is SGHTA and CDR2 is FQGNSA in the germline V gene. The CDR3 consists of 14 residues. The CDR3 bases are TGTGCCAGCAGCTCATACGCAACAGGGACTGAAGCTTTCTTT. Its protein product is CASSSYATGTEAFF.

This chain joins TRBV20-1 and TRBJ2-7; tentatively, D is TRBD1 (6 bases). The CDR3 totals 13 residues. The V and J ends lost 4 bases and 4 bases respectively, with 14 bases between them. Germline V gene lookup returns CDR1 DFQATT and CDR2 SNEGSKA (reference sequence). The DNA for the CDR3 is TGCAGTGCTAAGCAACAGGGTGGGTACGAGCAGTACTTC. This translates into CSAKQQGGYEQYF.

This clonotype has more than one count but fewer than ten. The rearrangement links TRBV29-1 to TRBJ2-3, with a tentative D call TRBD2 (5 bases). The V end lost 2 bases, the J end lost 9 bases, and 15 bases lay between the germline ends. There are 13 residues in the CDR3. Germline V gene lookup returns CDR1 SQVTM and CDR2 ANQGSEA. Here the CDR3 DNA reads TGCAGCGTTGAACTCCACGACGGAGGAACGCAGTATTTT. Amino acid sequence: CSVELHDGGTQYF.

The rearrangement uses TRBV9 and TRBJ2-1; 9 nucleotides agree with TRBD2. Germline V lookup: CDR1 SGDLS, CDR2 YYNGEE. V trimming: 0 bases; J trimming: 7 bases; junction bases outside the gene matches: 8. The CDR3 extends over 16 amino acids. CDR3 protein: CASSVVGGGALNEQFF. Written as DNA, the CDR3 is TGTGCCAGCAGCGTAGTTGGCGGGGGGGCGTTGAATGAGCAGTTCTTC.